One sample yielded the 30 T cell receptor beta chains listed below, sequenced in a study of shared clonotypes between healthy human individuals (TCRdb year 2020). CD8 naive samples were obtained by positive selection for CCR7 among CD45RO-negative cells, yielding a CD45RA+CCR7+ population from which TemRA cells were excluded. Library construction relied on the immunoSEQ multiplex PCR assay. Imported from immuneACCESS, the table was reduced by TCRdb to in-frame sequences with V and J called. These copies leave out some clones; in studies compared against another copy, an unresolved V gene accounts for under half, and the cause of the remainder is not known. This sample holds around 1.9 million clones; 85% to 95% were observed only once. Around 1.7% of the sample is in the top ten clones. The sequenced sample consisted of naive CD8+ T cells from PBMCs. In the paper's terms, the cell subset or site label means: CD45RA+CCR7+. The receptors come from a man aged 18 to 35 in good health. Some clones in this sample may be carry-over from other donors' samples.

V and J are TRBV11-2 and TRBJ2-1; 8 nucleotides line up with TRBD1. The V and J ends lost 6 bases and 4 bases, in that order; junction bases with no gene match: 14. The germline gives CDR1 SGHAT, CDR2 FQNNGV. The CDR3 spans 17 residues. CDR3 bases: TGTGCCAGCAGTCACGGGACAGGTAGAAGTCAATACAATGAGCAGTTCTTC. This encodes CASSHGTGRSQYNEQFF.

This sequence joins TRBV5-6 and TRBJ2-5; no reliable D call. The CDR3 is made up of 17 amino acids. V was trimmed by 0 bases and J by 5 bases, leaving 20 bases between them. Germline values: CDR1 SGHDT, CDR2 YYEEEE. The CDR3 DNA reads TGTGCCAGCAGCTTGGCAGCTGGGCGCCTAAGTAGGGAGACCCAGTACTTC. Protein: CASSLAAGRLSRETQYF.

Only one count was recorded for this clone. This sequence joins TRBV4-1 and TRBJ2-2; D possibly corresponds to TRBD1 (6 bases). The CDR3 spans 17 residues. Trimming took 4 bases from V and 3 from J, leaving 18 bases between them. CDR1 and CDR2 from the germline V gene are MGHRA and YSYEKL. CDR3 loop: CASSPLLGTLDTGELFF. Here the CDR3 DNA reads TGCGCCAGCAGCCCTCTGTTGGGGACACTCGACACCGGGGAGCTGTTTTTT.

This rearrangement joins TRBV9 to TRBJ2-3, with a weak D call TRBD2 (5 bases). Trimming took 0 bases from V and 0 from J, leaving 11 bases between them. The CDR3 covers 16 residues. CDR1 and CDR2 (germline): SGDLS, YYNGEE. CDR3 sequence (DNA): TGTGCCAGCAGCGTAGCTCAGCGGTCAAGCACAGATACGCAGTATTTT. Amino acids: CASSVAQRSSTDTQYF.

CDR3 bases: TGTGCCAGTCACTGGGGTGGAACTGAAGCTTTCTTT. Protein sequence: CASHWGGTEAFF. The V call is TRBV19, the J call TRBJ1-1; D is ambiguous. This CDR3 has 12 amino acids. The V gene's germline CDR1 is LNHDA and CDR2 SQIVND (reference sequence). V shed 8 bases and J shed 5 bases, with 12 bases lying between them.

The chain recombines TRBV5-1 with TRBJ1-2, with 10 bases that match TRBD1. CDR3 length: 15 amino acids. Looked up from germline, CDR1 is SGHRS and CDR2 is YFSETQ. The ends lost 0 bases at V and 6 bases at J; junction bases unmatched: 5. CDR3 sequence reads: CASSLVGTGVHGYTF. The CDR3 DNA reads as TGCGCCAGCAGCTTGGTGGGGACAGGGGTCCATGGCTACACCTTC.

This chain joins TRBV27 and TRBJ2-7; D is perhaps TRBD1 (6 bases). Germline V gives CDR1 MNHEY, CDR2 SMNVEV (reference sequence). This CDR3 has 14 amino acids. Trimming removed 5 bases at V and 4 bases at J, with 15 bases between. CDR3 in DNA: TGTGCCAGCAGTCCTTCTAGGGGGTCTTACGAGCAGTACTTC. Protein product: CASSPSRGSYEQYF.

The V and J genes are TRBV20-1 and TRBJ2-4; maybe TRBD2 (6 bases). Germline V gene data show CDR1 as DFQATT and CDR2 as SNEGSKA (reference sequence). This CDR3 is built from 11 residues. The V end was cut by 2 bases, the J end by 9 bases, with 8 bases between. CDR3 residues: CSARMGGIQYF. The CDR3 DNA follows: TGCAGTGCTAGAATGGGAGGCATTCAGTACTTC.

CDR3 sequence: CASSPSGSPLHF. The CDR3 bases are TGTGCCAGCAGCCCGTCAGGATCACCCCTCCACTTT. The J gene is TRBJ1-6, the V gene TRBV5-4, with no clear D. Deletions cut 4 bases from V and 10 bases from J, with 9 bases between. Germline lookup yields CDR1 SGHNT and CDR2 YYREEE (reference sequence). This CDR3 has 12 amino acids.

The chain links TRBV4-3 to TRBJ2-1, with TRBD2 identical over 14 bases. The CDR3 has 15 residues. V gave up 1 base and J gave up 9 bases; unmatched junction bases: 2. Germline CDR1 is LGHNA and CDR2 is YSLEER. CDR3 coding DNA: TGCGCCAGCAGCCAAGGACTAGCGGGAGGGTCTGAGCAGTTCTTC. It is translated as CASSQGLAGGSEQFF.

J is TRBJ1-2 and V is TRBV29-1; D gene ambiguous. The CDR3 runs to 11 residues. CDR1 is SQVTM and CDR2 is ANQGSEA in the germline V gene. Trimming stripped 5 bases from V and 4 bases from J, with 8 bases between. The CDR3 bases are TGCAGCGTTCCAGTCAGCTATGGCTACACCTTC. Amino acids: CSVPVSYGYTF.

V is TRBV7-6 and J is TRBJ2-1; TRBD2 aligns across 9 bases. CDR3 length: 13 residues. CDR1 SGHVS and CDR2 FNYEAQ come from the germline V gene. The J segment lost 9 bases and the V segment lost 5 bases, leaving 5 bases of the junction unmatched. This chain's CDR3 is CASSKLAGGEQFF. DNA for the CDR3: TGTGCCAGCAGCAAACTAGCGGGTGGTGAGCAGTTCTTC.

This clone showed up just once. The CDR3 reads CASSLSRVDEQFF. For the CDR3, the DNA is TGTGCCAGCAGTCTTAGTAGGGTAGATGAGCAGTTCTTC. The chain is built from TRBV6-5 and TRBJ2-1; D is undetermined. V was clipped by 5 bases and J by 8 bases, with 13 bases between them. Germline loops: CDR1 MNHEY, CDR2 SVGAGI. This CDR3 has 13 residues.

The chain recombines TRBV7-2 with TRBJ1-3, with D tentatively TRBD1 (6 bases). With 5 bases removed from V and 7 bases from J, the gap between germline ends came to 18 bases. CDR1 and CDR2 (germline): SGHTA, FQGNSA. The CDR3 has 15 amino acids. Here the CDR3 reads CASSGAQGFGNTIYF. CDR3 in DNA: TGTGCCAGCAGCGGGGCCCAGGGGTTCGGGAACACCATATATTTT.

This clone was seen just once. The chain couples TRBV28 to TRBJ2-5; D not resolved. The V gene lost 5 bases and the J gene lost 2 bases, with 12 bases spanning the gap. Germline CDR1 reads MDHEN; CDR2 reads SYDVKM. The CDR3 has 14 residues. For the CDR3, the DNA is TGTGCCAGCAGTCCTAACTTGGGGCAAGAGACCCAGTACTTC. It is translated as CASSPNLGQETQYF.

The gene calls are TRBV27 and TRBJ2-7; possibly TRBD1 or TRBD2 for D (5 bases each). V dropped 6 bases and J dropped 2 bases, with 14 bases sitting between them. The CDR3 is 14 amino acids. Germline CDR1 is MNHEY and CDR2 is SMNVEV (reference sequence). CDR3 sequence (DNA): TGTGCCAGCAGGATGGGACGCCGCGCCTACGAGCAGTACTTC. Its protein is CASRMGRRAYEQYF.

About this clone itself: The sample holds other DNA sequences that translate to the same CDR3. The V call is TRBV5-1, the J call TRBJ2-7, with 9 bases aligning to TRBD2. J was trimmed by 0 bases and V by 4 bases; bases with no gene match: 5. The CDR3 is 15 residues long. The germline V gene has CDR1 SGHRS and CDR2 YFSETQ. CDR3 sequence: CASSPTSGSSYEQYF. In nucleotides, the CDR3 is TGCGCCAGCAGCCCGACTAGCGGAAGCTCCTACGAGCAGTACTTC.

The gene calls are TRBV9 and TRBJ2-7; 7 nucleotides line up with TRBD2. From germline, CDR1 is SGDLS and CDR2 YYNGEE. The CDR3 runs 15 residues. The ends lost 4 bases at V and 2 bases at J; junction bases unmatched: 9. DNA of the CDR3: TGTGCCAGCAGCTCCCATGGGGGGGTCACCTACGAGCAGTACTTC. Amino acid sequence: CASSSHGGVTYEQYF.

The J gene is TRBJ2-7, the V gene TRBV11-3; TRBD1 aligns across 7 bases. The CDR3 covers 14 residues. V was pared by 6 bases and J by 7 bases, with 12 bases of the junction left unmatched. Germline CDR1 and CDR2: SGHNT and YENEEA. CDR3 sequence reads: CASSQPGQSPEQYF. The CDR3 bases are TGTGCCAGCAGTCAACCGGGACAGAGCCCGGAGCAGTACTTC.

The rearrangement joins TRBV5-1 to TRBJ2-7; TRBD2 aligns across 7 bases. This CDR3 is 14 amino acids long. With 3 bases clipped from V and 5 bases from J, the junction kept 8 bases outside the gene matches. The germline V gene encodes CDR1 SGHRS and CDR2 YFSETQ. The CDR3 nucleotides are TGCGCCAGCAGCTCGGGGGGTGAGGACCACGAGCAGTACTTC. It encodes CASSSGGEDHEQYF.

This rearrangement joins TRBV6-1 to TRBJ1-1, with D perhaps matching TRBD1 (6 bases). Germline V CDR1 and CDR2: MNHNS, SASEGT. The CDR3 contains 15 residues. V was pared by 6 bases and J by 1 base, with 15 bases between. The CDR3 DNA reads TGTGCCAGCAGCGACGCGAGGACAGCGAACACTGAAGCTTTCTTT. It translates to CASSDARTANTEAFF.

Here the CDR3 reads CASSSGVRYNEQFF. In DNA form, the CDR3 reads TGTGCCAGCAGTTCTGGGGTTCGGTACAATGAGCAGTTCTTC. The V and J genes are TRBV28 and TRBJ2-1; D is unclear. The germline gives CDR1 MDHEN, CDR2 SYDVKM. Trimming removed 4 bases at V and 4 bases at J, with 11 bases between. The CDR3 has 14 amino acids.

V and J are TRBV11-3 and TRBJ2-1; D gene unclear. Between the trimmed V and J ends, which lost 1 base and 0 bases, there was a span of 10 bases. The CDR3 extends over 16 amino acids. Germline CDR1 is SGHNT and CDR2 is YENEEA. The CDR3 is CASSLGAVSSYNEQFF. The CDR3 nucleotides are TGTGCCAGCAGCTTAGGTGCGGTAAGCTCCTACAATGAGCAGTTCTTC.

The count of this clone is one. The chain carries TRBV15 and TRBJ2-7; unclear D gene. Per the germline V gene, CDR1 is LNHNV and CDR2 is YYDKDF (reference sequence). Trimming left V 3 bases short and J 3 bases short, with 12 bases between. The CDR3 extends over 14 amino acids. The CDR3 coding sequence is TGTGCCACCAGCAGCTTTGTCTTGTTCTACGAGCAGTACTTC. It yields the protein CATSSFVLFYEQYF.

Note on this clone: Other DNA sequences within the sample encode an identical CDR3. The chain has TRBV14 and TRBJ2-1; D is possibly TRBD2 (6 bases). V dropped 1 base and J dropped 9 bases, with 10 bases sitting between them. The CDR3 loop spans 13 amino acids. Looked up from germline, CDR1 is SGHDN and CDR2 is FVKESK. CDR3: CASSQVRGSEQFF. The CDR3 DNA follows: TGTGCCAGCAGCCAAGTACGGGGGAGTGAGCAGTTCTTC.

The J gene is TRBJ2-2, the V gene TRBV9, with 9 bases fitting TRBD1. This CDR3 region has 15 residues. CDR1 and CDR2 (germline): SGDLS, YYNGEE. Germline trimming cut 3 bases from V and 6 bases from J; bases unmatched to any gene: 6. CDR3 region: CASSAGTGIPGELFF. Written as DNA, the CDR3 is TGTGCCAGCAGCGCAGGGACAGGGATACCCGGGGAGCTGTTTTTT.

The chain couples TRBV29-1 to TRBJ2-2; D unclear. CDR1 and CDR2 (germline): SQVTM, ANQGSEA. Trimming removed 2 bases from V and 3 bases from J, with 7 bases in between. CDR3 length: 13 residues. The CDR3 nucleotides are TGCAGCGTTGAAACACCCGACACCGGGGAGCTGTTTTTT. As protein: CSVETPDTGELFF.

The rearrangement links TRBV7-6 to TRBJ2-1; TRBD1 agrees at 8 bases. Germline assignment: CDR1 SGHVS and CDR2 FNYEAQ. V lost 4 bases, J lost 2 bases, and 4 bases stayed unmatched. CDR3 length equals 15 residues. The chain's CDR3 is CASSSTGVPYNEQFF. The CDR3 region has the DNA TGTGCCAGCAGCTCGACAGGGGTCCCCTACAATGAGCAGTTCTTC.

J is TRBJ1-1 and V is TRBV7-6, with D possibly TRBD1 on 6 matching bases. This CDR3 region has 16 residues. Germline CDR1 is SGHVS and CDR2 is FNYEAQ. V gave up 2 bases and J gave up 1 base, with 14 bases separating them. CDR3 region: CASSLPQGRRNTEAFF. The CDR3 region has the DNA TGTGCCAGCAGCTTACCTCAGGGGAGGCGGAACACTGAAGCTTTCTTT.

As concerns this clone: The sample holds other DNA sequences that translate to the same CDR3. The chain combines TRBV9 with TRBJ2-7; D unclear. This CDR3 region has 14 residues. Trimming shortened V by 0 bases and J by 0 bases, and 7 bases separated the two germline ends. CDR1 is SGDLS, CDR2 YYNGEE, per germline. CDR3 region: CASSVGRSSYEQYF. CDR3 nucleotides: TGTGCCAGCAGCGTAGGAAGAAGCTCCTACGAGCAGTACTTC.